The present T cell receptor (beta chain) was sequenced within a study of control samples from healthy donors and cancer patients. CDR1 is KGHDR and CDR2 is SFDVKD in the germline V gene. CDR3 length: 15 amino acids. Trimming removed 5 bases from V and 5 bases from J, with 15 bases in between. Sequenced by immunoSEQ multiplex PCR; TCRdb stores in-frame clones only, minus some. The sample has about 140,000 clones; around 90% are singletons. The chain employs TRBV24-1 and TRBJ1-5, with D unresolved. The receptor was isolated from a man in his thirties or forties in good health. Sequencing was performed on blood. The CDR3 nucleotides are TGTGCCACCAGTGTTACGGACCCGCCGGATCAGCCCCAGCATTTT. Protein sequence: CATSVTDPPDQPQHF.